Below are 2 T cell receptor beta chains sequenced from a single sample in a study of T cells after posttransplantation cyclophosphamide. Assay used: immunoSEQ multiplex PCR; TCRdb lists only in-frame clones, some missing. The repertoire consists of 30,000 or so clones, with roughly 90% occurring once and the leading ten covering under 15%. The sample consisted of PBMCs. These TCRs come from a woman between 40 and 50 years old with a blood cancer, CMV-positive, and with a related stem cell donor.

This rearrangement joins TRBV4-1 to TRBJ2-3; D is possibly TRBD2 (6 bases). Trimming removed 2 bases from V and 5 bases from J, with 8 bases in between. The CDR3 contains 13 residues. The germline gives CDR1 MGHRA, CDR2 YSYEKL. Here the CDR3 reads CASSQLGGDTQYF. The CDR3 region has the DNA TGCGCCAGCAGCCAATTGGGGGGAGATACGCAGTATTTT.

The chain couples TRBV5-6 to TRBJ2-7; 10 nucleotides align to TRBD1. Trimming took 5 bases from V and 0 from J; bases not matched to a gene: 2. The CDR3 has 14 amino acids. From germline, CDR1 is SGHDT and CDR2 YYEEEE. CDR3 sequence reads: CASRRDRGSYEQYF. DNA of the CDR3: TGTGCCAGCAGGCGGGACAGGGGCTCCTACGAGCAGTACTTC.